Each of the 31 T cell receptor beta chains below was sequenced from the same sample in a study of blood T cell repertoires in COVID-19 (dated by TCRdb to the early 2020s). Libraries came from the immunoSEQ multiplex PCR assay. Entries here come from immuneACCESS through TCRdb and include only in-frame sequences with V and J called. Some clones fail to appear in such tables; in the studies checked, an unresolved V gene covers under half of the shortfall, and the cause of the remainder is unknown. The sample includes about 200,000 clones, with approximately 81% observed a single time. Of the sample, approximately 18% falls within the top ten clones. The sequenced sample consisted of peripheral blood. These receptors all stem from a person aged 70 to 85 with COVID-19, enrolled during active disease.

This sequence joins TRBV9 and TRBJ1-1; possible D gene TRBD1, 6 bases. Trimming took 2 bases from V and 0 from J, leaving 8 bases between them. The germline gives CDR1 SGDLS, CDR2 YYNGEE. This CDR3 is 14 amino acids long. The CDR3 protein is CASSVTGMNTEAFF. In DNA form, the CDR3 reads TGTGCCAGCAGCGTCACAGGGATGAACACTGAAGCTTTCTTT.

This rearrangement joins TRBV12-3 or TRBV12-4 to TRBJ1-2; tentative D call: TRBD1 (5 bases). Trimming pared 3 bases from V and 3 bases from J, leaving 8 bases between. The CDR3 runs 13 residues. The CDR3 region is CASSLQGYYGYTF. In DNA form, the CDR3 reads TGTGCCAGCAGTTTGCAGGGATACTATGGCTACACCTTC.

This clone was found once. This chain joins TRBV7-2 and TRBJ1-4; D is uncertain. CDR3 length: 14 amino acids. Trimming stripped 1 base from V and 4 bases from J, with 7 bases between. CDR1 and CDR2 from the germline V gene are SGHTA and FQGNSA. In DNA form, the CDR3 reads TGTGCCAGCAGCTTAGGACTGAATAATGAAAAACTGTTTTTT. This translates into CASSLGLNNEKLFF.

The chain carries TRBV27 and TRBJ2-3, with a tentative D call TRBD2 (6 bases). Trimming pared 6 bases from V and 4 bases from J, leaving 14 bases between. Germline V gives CDR1 MNHEY, CDR2 SMNVEV (reference sequence). This CDR3 has 14 amino acids. CDR3 coding DNA: TGTGCCAGCAGCCTGACAAGACTAGCAGATACGCAGTATTTT. This encodes CASSLTRLADTQYF.

The rearrangement joins TRBV5-1 to TRBJ1-1, with 7 bases aligning to TRBD1. Per germline, CDR1 SGHRS and CDR2 YFSETQ. The J segment lost 1 base and the V segment lost 0 bases, leaving 3 bases of the junction unmatched. The CDR3 runs to 15 residues. For the CDR3, the DNA is TGCGCCAGCAGCTTGGTGGGACAGCCGAACACTGAAGCTTTCTTT. Protein: CASSLVGQPNTEAFF.

The chain joins TRBV6-5 to TRBJ1-2; possible D gene TRBD1, 6 bases. Trimming stripped 2 bases from V and 7 bases from J, with 14 bases between. This CDR3 contains 14 residues. Germline CDR1 MNHEY, CDR2 SVGAGI. DNA for the CDR3: TGTGCCAGCAGTTACCTGACAGGATCTCGTGGCTACACCTTC. This encodes CASSYLTGSRGYTF.

The gene calls are TRBV5-6 and TRBJ2-5; 7 bases fit TRBD1. The CDR3 totals 14 residues. Per germline, CDR1 SGHDT and CDR2 YYEEEE. The J segment lost 2 bases and the V segment lost 6 bases, leaving 7 bases of the junction unmatched. CDR3 DNA: TGTGCCAGCACTAAGGACAGGCGTCAAGAGACCCAGTACTTC. Protein: CASTKDRRQETQYF.

The chain recombines TRBV5-6 with TRBJ1-2, with TRBD1 matching over 8 bases. CDR3 size: 17 residues. CDR1 is SGHDT, CDR2 YYEEEE, per germline. The V gene end was trimmed by 2 bases and the J gene end by 0 bases; junction bases not matched to a gene: 9. The CDR3 here is CASSFGLRTGTNYGYTF. In DNA form, the CDR3 reads TGTGCCAGCAGCTTTGGCCTGCGGACAGGGACTAACTATGGCTACACCTTC.

The rearrangement links TRBV7-8 to TRBJ2-5; possible D gene TRBD2, 5 bases. V shed 1 base and J shed 13 bases, with 16 bases lying between them. The CDR3 runs to 13 residues. Per germline, CDR1 SGHVS and CDR2 FQNEAQ. CDR3 protein: CASSLVTPPSPYF. The CDR3 DNA reads as TGTGCCAGCAGCTTAGTTACCCCCCCTAGCCCGTACTTC.

The gene calls are TRBV5-1 and TRBJ2-5; a weak D match, TRBD2 (6 bases). V was pared by 1 base and J by 1 base, with 11 bases between. CDR1 is SGHRS and CDR2 is YFSETQ in the germline V gene. The CDR3 totals 15 residues. The CDR3 reads CASSLFSGGQETQYF. In nucleotides, the CDR3 is TGCGCCAGCAGCTTGTTTTCCGGGGGCCAAGAGACCCAGTACTTC.

The rearrangement uses TRBV5-1 and TRBJ1-2; 8 bases agree with TRBD1. The V segment lost 4 bases and the J segment 7 bases; nucleotides outside the gene matches: 15. This CDR3 has 16 residues. Germline V lookup: CDR1 SGHRS, CDR2 YFSETQ. The CDR3 loop reads CASSPKDRGLARGYTF. As DNA, the CDR3 is TGCGCCAGCAGCCCTAAAGACAGGGGATTGGCTCGTGGCTACACCTTC.

The J gene is TRBJ2-1, the V gene TRBV18; 11 nucleotides match TRBD2. Germline trimming cut 3 bases from V and 1 base from J; bases unmatched to any gene: 11. CDR3 length: 19 residues. Germline V gene sequence: CDR1 KGHSH, CDR2 LQKENI. The DNA of the CDR3 is TGTGCCAGCTCACCTGACAGGGCTAGCGGGAGGCTATCCTACAATGAGCAGTTCTTC. It encodes CASSPDRASGRLSYNEQFF.

The V gene is TRBV5-8, the J gene TRBJ1-2; D remains ambiguous. This CDR3 comprises 12 residues. The germline V gene encodes CDR1 SGHTS and CDR2 YDEGEE. V dropped 5 bases and J dropped 2 bases, with 7 bases sitting between them. CDR3 in DNA: TGTGCCAGCAGAGAGCCGAACTATGGCTACACCTTC. Amino acids: CASREPNYGYTF.

The chain has TRBV6-2 or TRBV6-3 and TRBJ2-2; 10 bases fit TRBD2. The CDR3 is 17 residues long. Unmatched junction bases numbered 17, after V lost 10 bases and J lost 6 bases. Germline CDR1 is MNHEY and CDR2 is SVGEGT. CDR3 protein: CATSRDSSGRGPGELFF. CDR3 coding DNA: TGTGCCACCAGCAGGGACTCCAGCGGGAGGGGGCCCGGGGAGCTGTTTTTT.

This sequence joins TRBV19 and TRBJ2-1, with D possibly matching TRBD1 (5 bases). Deletions cut 3 bases from V and 10 bases from J, with 13 bases between. CDR3 length: 13 amino acids. Germline CDR1 reads LNHDA; CDR2 reads SQIVND (reference sequence). The CDR3 protein is CASSMADTREQFF. DNA of the CDR3: TGTGCCAGTAGTATGGCGGACACCCGAGAGCAGTTCTTC. The variable domain in full, with the rest retrieved from reference TRBV19 and TRBJ2-1, is DGGITQSPKYLFRKEGQNVTLSCEQNLNHDAMYWYRQDPGQGLRLIYYSQIVNDFQKGDIAEGYSVSREKKESFPLTVTSAQKNPTAFYLCASSMADTREQFFGPGTRLTVL.

This chain connects TRBV11-2 to TRBJ2-7; 8 bases are shared with TRBD1. V was pared by 0 bases and J by 8 bases, with 6 bases of the junction left unmatched. Germline V gene data show CDR1 as SGHAT and CDR2 as FQNNGV. The CDR3 runs to 14 residues. In DNA form, the CDR3 reads TGTGCCAGCAGCTTAGAACCCGGGACAGGTCAGCAGTACTTC. Encoded protein: CASSLEPGTGQQYF.

The V gene is TRBV5-1, the J gene TRBJ1-1; D gene ambiguous. The CDR3 extends over 13 amino acids. Germline lookup yields CDR1 SGHRS and CDR2 YFSETQ. Trimming removed 0 bases from V and 4 bases from J, with 7 bases in between. The CDR3 is CASSLDGSTEAFF. The CDR3 DNA is TGCGCCAGCAGCTTGGACGGGAGCACTGAAGCTTTCTTT.

V gene TRBV5-1 combines with J gene TRBJ1-1; 7 nucleotides line up with TRBD1. The CDR3 is 16 amino acids. After removal of 0 bases from V and 4 bases from J, the junction contained 9 bases not matched to a gene. Germline CDR1 is SGHRS and CDR2 is YFSETQ. CDR3: CASSLDGTYRGTEAFF. The CDR3 DNA reads as TGCGCCAGCAGCTTGGATGGGACTTACAGGGGCACTGAAGCTTTCTTT.

In regard to this clone: The junction departs from germline at one end; a sequencing error may be responsible. V is TRBV4-3 and J is TRBJ2-5; D might be TRBD2 (6 bases). Germline V gene data show CDR1 as LGHNA and CDR2 as YSLEER. This CDR3 has 11 residues. As DNA, the CDR3 is TGCGCCAGCAGCCAATGGCGGGGTCCGGACTTC. Amino acid sequence: CASSQWRGPDF.

This clone has just a few counts. The chain has TRBV7-9 and TRBJ1-6; 7 bases map to TRBD1. The CDR3 covers 15 residues. Germline V gives CDR1 SEHNR, CDR2 FQNEAQ (reference sequence). Germline trimming cut 2 bases from V and 7 bases from J; bases unmatched to any gene: 5. CDR3 sequence (DNA): TGTGCCAGCAGCTTACTTATGGGACAGAATTCACCCCTCCACTTT. It codes for CASSLLMGQNSPLHF.

This rearrangement joins TRBV7-6 to TRBJ1-4; TRBD1 aligns across 11 bases. Germline CDR1 SGHVS, CDR2 FNYEAQ. Unmatched junction bases numbered 10, after V lost 5 bases and J lost 11 bases. CDR3 length: 15 amino acids. The chain's CDR3 is CASSIAGTGGYKLFF. CDR3 in DNA: TGTGCCAGCAGCATTGCCGGGACAGGGGGATACAAACTGTTTTTT.

The rearrangement joins TRBV5-4 to TRBJ1-1, with D tentatively TRBD1 (5 bases). Germline CDR1 is SGHNT and CDR2 is YYREEE (reference sequence). Deletions cut 1 base from V and 1 base from J, with 11 bases between. This CDR3 has 15 amino acids. The CDR3 sequence is CASSLRGPPNTEAFF. The CDR3 nucleotides are TGTGCCAGCAGCTTGAGGGGCCCCCCGAACACTGAAGCTTTCTTT.

This clone was seen a few times. The rearrangement joins TRBV9 to TRBJ2-2, with D maybe TRBD2 (6 bases). Looked up from germline, CDR1 is SGDLS and CDR2 is YYNGEE. This CDR3 is 14 amino acids long. The V end was cut by 0 bases, the J end by 8 bases, with 11 bases between. The CDR3, as DNA: TGTGCCAGCAGCGTAGTCGTCGGGAGTGGGGAGCTGTTTTTT. It yields the protein CASSVVVGSGELFF.

This chain uses TRBV4-3 with TRBJ2-3, with 9 bases lining up with TRBD1. V gave up 0 bases and J gave up 6 bases; unmatched junction bases: 4. The CDR3 spans 15 residues. Germline assignment: CDR1 LGHNA and CDR2 YSLEER. The CDR3 reads CASSQEGQGRDTQYF. In DNA, the CDR3 is TGCGCCAGCAGCCAAGAGGGACAGGGTCGCGATACGCAGTATTTT.

The CDR3 reads CATSRRGSYGYTF. Here the CDR3 DNA reads TGTGCCACCAGCAGACGGGGTAGCTATGGCTACACCTTC. The chain joins TRBV15 to TRBJ1-2; no definite D call. The CDR3 is 13 amino acids. V was pared by 2 bases and J by 4 bases, with 8 bases between. Per germline, CDR1 LNHNV and CDR2 YYDKDF (reference sequence).

V usage is TRBV4-3 and J usage is TRBJ1-5; D unresolved. CDR3 length: 18 amino acids. In germline, CDR1 is LGHNA, CDR2 YSLEER. V lost 0 bases to trimming and J lost 2 bases, with 17 bases between them. CDR3 sequence (DNA): TGCGCCAGCAGCCAAGAGTTAATTCGAGGGATCGGCAATCAGCCCCAGCATTTT. Amino acids: CASSQELIRGIGNQPQHF.

V is TRBV27 and J is TRBJ1-1, with a weak D call TRBD1 (6 bases). V lost 5 bases to trimming and J lost 3 bases, with 19 bases between them. This CDR3 spans 16 amino acids. From germline, CDR1 is MNHEY and CDR2 SMNVEV (reference sequence). The CDR3 reads CASSQQGAHRDTEAFF. The CDR3 region has the DNA TGTGCCAGCAGTCAACAGGGAGCTCATAGAGACACTGAAGCTTTCTTT.

CDR3 nucleotides: TGTGCCAGTAGTATCATCCTAGCGGGAGGGCCGTACAATGAGCAGTTCTTC. Residues: CASSIILAGGPYNEQFF. The chain carries TRBV19 and TRBJ2-1; 12 positions match TRBD2. V was pared by 3 bases and J by 4 bases, with 7 bases of the junction left unmatched. CDR1 is LNHDA, CDR2 SQIVND, per germline (reference sequence). This CDR3 has 17 amino acids.

CDR3 nucleotides: TGCGCCAGCAGCTCCCCAGGTTTAGGGGAGTTCTTC. Translating gives CASSSPGLGEFF. The V call is TRBV5-1, the J call TRBJ2-1, with a possible D match to TRBD1 (5 bases). Germline CDR1 reads SGHRS; CDR2 reads YFSETQ. The V and J ends lost 3 bases and 14 bases respectively, with 15 bases between them. The CDR3 length is 12 residues.

V usage is TRBV28 and J usage is TRBJ1-2, with D possibly being TRBD1 (5 bases). CDR3 length: 14 amino acids. Germline V gene data show CDR1 as MDHEN and CDR2 as SYDVKM. Trimming cost V 6 bases and J 8 bases, with 19 bases left between them. CDR3 coding DNA: TGTGCCAGCAGACCACAGCATCAGGGAAGAGGCTACACCTTC. This codes for CASRPQHQGRGYTF.

There are a few counts of this clone. The J gene is TRBJ2-7, the V gene TRBV7-9, with TRBD2 matching 10 bases. CDR1 and CDR2 from the germline V gene are SEHNR and FQNEAQ (reference sequence). The V and J ends lost 5 bases and 3 bases, in that order; junction bases with no gene match: 7. The CDR3 totals 15 residues. CDR3 loop: CASSQSGRALYEQYF. The DNA for the CDR3 is TGTGCCAGCAGCCAGAGCGGGAGGGCCCTCTACGAGCAGTACTTC.